A selection of T cell receptor beta chains follows, all from one sample in a study of T cells after somatic rescue of genetic block. This table comes from immunoSEQ multiplex PCR, and its TCRdb copy is limited to in-frame clones, with some not included. This table holds about 67,000 clones, 92% found once. The specimen was peripheral blood mononuclear cells (PBMCs). The receptor source for this set is a man in his forties or fifties. Both conserved end residues are part of each CDR3. The D gene is left open where the match is weak. Clone size is shown for a subset of rows, as once, few, many or a class of expanded clone.

D gene	J gene	V gene	clone size	CDR3 DNA	CDR3 protein
TRBD1	TRBJ2-1	TRBV4-1	.	TGCGCCAGCAGCCAAGATCATGGCAGGGGGCTTGAGCAGTTCTTC	CASSQDHGRGLEQFF
.	TRBJ2-7	TRBV4-3	.	TGCGCCAGCAGCCAAGATTCCGGGCCAGTCGTGCAGTACTTC	CASSQDSGPVVQYF
.	TRBJ2-6	TRBV6-1	.	TGTGCCAGCAGTCCCCCCTCTGGGGCCAACGTCCTGACTTTC	CASSPPSGANVLTF
TRBD2	TRBJ2-1	TRBV27	.	TGTGCCAGCAGTTTATGGACTAGCGGGAGTGAACAGTTCTTC	CASSLWTSGSEQFF
TRBD2	TRBJ2-7	TRBV4-2	.	TGTGCCAGCAGCCTTAGACTAGCGGGGGCGTACGAGCAGTACTTC	CASSLRLAGAYEQYF
.	TRBJ2-2	TRBV6-4	.	TGTGCCAGCAGTGACTCGAATAGAAACTCCGGGGAGCTGTTTTTT	CASSDSNRNSGELFF
.	TRBJ2-4	TRBV4-1	once	TGCGCCAGCAGCCAAGAGACCCAGGCCAAAAACATTCAGTACTTC	CASSQETQAKNIQYF
TRBD1	TRBJ2-7	TRBV6-5	.	TGTGCCAGCACCAGGGACAGGGGGGCCTACGAGCAGTACTTC	CASTRDRGAYEQYF
TRBD1	TRBJ1-6	TRBV19	.	TGTGCCAGTACCATAAGAGGGGTCAGGGGGCCGACGATCCCCCATAATTCACCCCTCCACTTT	CASTIRGVRGPTIPHNSPLHF
.	TRBJ1-5	TRBV29-1	.	TGCAGCGCCTTGACAGGCAATCAGCCCCAGCATTTT	CSALTGNQPQHF
.	TRBJ2-5	TRBV2	.	TGTGCCAGCAGTGAAAGGAAGGGACTTGTACAAGAGACCCAGTACTTC	CASSERKGLVQETQYF